Below are 7 T cell receptor beta chains sequenced from a single sample in a study of blood T cells in healthy people across ages. Primers used in a second PCR of about 7 to 12 cycles were a sample-barcoded 5' primer and a J-beta primer mix. TCRdb re-derived calls from the 5' RACE reads in MiXCR, one entry per CDR3 protein. This table has roughly 1.5 million distinct CDR3 sequences, less than 45% appearing once. The sequenced sample was blood. All receptors derive from a woman aged 18-29 years in good health.

This chain's CDR3 is CSVEGYNNEQFF. The DNA of the CDR3 is TGCAGCGTTGAAGGCTACAACAATGAGCAGTTCTTC. The rearrangement uses TRBV29-1 and TRBJ2-1; no definite D call. The CDR3 length is 12 residues. V was trimmed by 1 base and J by 5 bases, leaving 6 bases between them. Germline V gene lookup returns CDR1 SQVTM and CDR2 ANQGSEA.

V and J are TRBV5-1 and TRBJ2-2, with 10 positions matching TRBD2. J lost 0 bases, V lost 5 bases, and 1 base had no gene match. The CDR3 is 15 residues long. Germline lookup yields CDR1 SGHRS and CDR2 YFSETQ. DNA for the CDR3: TGCGCCAGCAGACTAGCGGGAACGAACACCGGGGAGCTGTTTTTT. Translated, it gives CASRLAGTNTGELFF.

The CDR3 spells CASSRLLINYGGGAFGEQYF. In nucleotides, the CDR3 is TGCGCCAGCAGCCGCCTACTAATCAACTATGGCGGGGGGGCTTTTGGTGAGCAGTACTTC. The chain combines TRBV4-1 with TRBJ2-5, with 9 bases identical to TRBD2. The V and J ends lost 4 bases and 11 bases, in that order; junction bases with no gene match: 29. Germline CDR1 and CDR2: MGHRA and YSYEKL. This CDR3 spans 20 amino acids.

The chain is built from TRBV7-9 and TRBJ1-2; TRBD1 matches at 8 bases. After removal of 2 bases from V and 6 bases from J, the junction contained 8 bases not matched to a gene. This CDR3 is 15 amino acids long. The V gene's germline CDR1 is SEHNR and CDR2 FQNEAQ (reference sequence). Here the CDR3 DNA reads TGTGCCAGCAGCTTACCAGGGGGCGCAGAAAATGGCTACACCTTC. It specifies CASSLPGGAENGYTF.

Comments on this clonotype: The junction and the germline gene differ at one end; a read error may be behind it. The chain has TRBV4-3 and TRBJ1-2; D perhaps matches TRBD1 (5 bases). The CDR3 runs 13 residues. The germline CDR1 and CDR2 sequences are LGHNA and YSLEER. CDR3 nucleotides: TGTGCCAGCAGCCAAAATAGGGGTTATGGCTACACCTTC. Translation gives CASSQNRGYGYTF.

CDR3 DNA sequence: TGTGCCAGCAGCCGGGGGCAGGGGCACACAGATACGCAGTATTTT. Protein product: CASSRGQGHTDTQYF. The J gene is TRBJ2-3, the V gene TRBV11-2; tentatively, D is TRBD1 or TRBD2 (6 bases each). The CDR3 covers 15 residues. Germline CDR1 SGHAT, CDR2 FQNNGV. Between the trimmed V and J ends, which lost 5 bases and 2 bases, there was a span of 14 bases. Full variable domain (outside the CDR3, taken from reference TRBV11-2 and TRBJ2-3): EAGVAQSPRYKIIEKRQSVAFWCNPISGHATLYWYQQILGQGPKLLIQFQNNGVVDDSQLPKDRFSAERLKGVDSTLKIQPAKLEDSAVYLCASSRGQGHTDTQYFGPGTRLTVL.

This chain uses TRBV20-1 with TRBJ1-5, with 7 nucleotides matching TRBD1. Germline CDR1 is DFQATT and CDR2 is SNEGSKA (reference sequence). V dropped 3 bases and J dropped 0; count of bases not matched to a gene: 14. The CDR3 has 18 residues. CDR3 sequence: CSASGFLKQGLSNQPQHF. CDR3 DNA: TGCAGTGCTAGCGGATTTCTTAAACAGGGGCTTAGCAATCAGCCCCAGCATTTT.